The 20 T cell receptor beta chains presented below share a single source sample, sequenced in a study of neurological immune-mediated disorders. TCRdb reprocessed the 5' RACE reads via MiXCR and lists one record per CDR3 protein. The table lists approximately 45,000 distinct CDR3 sequences, about 13% of them singletons, with roughly 11% in the top ten. Time point meaning: longitudinal time-point 3. Sample: PBMCs. The receptors shown here come from a man aged 25-45 years in good health.

In its sample, this clonotype was seen many times. The chain couples TRBV5-1 to TRBJ2-7; TRBD1 or TRBD2 may be the D gene (5 bases each). Trimming took off 2 bases at V and 3 bases at J, with 18 bases between the two ends. Germline V gene lookup returns CDR1 SGHRS and CDR2 YFSETQ. This CDR3 spans 16 amino acids. DNA for the CDR3: TGCGCCAGCAGCTTTTATCTGGCCGGGGCGGACTACGAGCAGTACTTC. Translated: CASSFYLAGADYEQYF.

At least ten counts were recorded for this clonotype. The chain links TRBV27 to TRBJ2-6; D tentatively reads TRBD1 or TRBD2 (5 bases each). CDR3 length: 18 amino acids. Trimming took 4 bases from V and 4 from J, leaving 20 bases between them. Germline V CDR1 and CDR2: MNHEY, SMNVEV (reference sequence). CDR3 amino acids: CASSSYGGRPRGANVLTF. The CDR3 bases are TGTGCCAGCAGTTCCTATGGGGGACGCCCAAGGGGGGCCAACGTCCTGACTTTC.

This clonotype occurred many times. The V call is TRBV20-1, the J call TRBJ2-1; TRBD2 matches 10 bases. The V gene's germline CDR1 is DFQATT and CDR2 SNEGSKA (reference sequence). There are 14 residues in the CDR3. Trimming at V came to 5 bases and at J to 4 bases, leaving 5 bases not matched to a gene. CDR3 bases: TGCAGTGCTGCTAGCGGGAGAACATACAATGAGCAGTTCTTC. It codes for CSAASGRTYNEQFF.

This clonotype was detected many times. The chain has TRBV3-1 and TRBJ1-1, with D hard to call. There are 12 residues in the CDR3. Germline V lookup: CDR1 LGHDT, CDR2 YNNKEL (reference sequence). The ends were cut back, 4 bases at V and 10 bases at J, with 13 bases in the middle. The CDR3 nucleotides read TGTGCCAGCAGCCGATTAGGAAACGGAGCTTTCTTT. It translates to CASSRLGNGAFF.

This sequence joins TRBV5-6 and TRBJ1-6; 8 nucleotides agree with TRBD1. Germline CDR1 is SGHDT and CDR2 is YYEEEE. Trimming at V came to 4 bases and at J to 7 bases, leaving 7 bases not matched to a gene. The CDR3 spans 15 residues. The CDR3, as DNA: TGTGCCAGCAGCCTAAGGACAGGGTTAAATTCACCCCTCCACTTT. This translates into CASSLRTGLNSPLHF.

Many counts were recorded for this clonotype. The V gene is TRBV29-1, the J gene TRBJ1-5; 8 bases agree with TRBD1. V trimming: 5 bases; J trimming: 4 bases; junction bases outside the gene matches: 4. CDR3 length: 13 amino acids. CDR1 is SQVTM and CDR2 is ANQGSEA in the germline V gene. CDR3 region: CSVQTGVNQPQHF. CDR3 DNA sequence: TGCAGCGTTCAGACAGGGGTGAATCAGCCCCAGCATTTT.

This clonotype has a count of ten or more. The chain has TRBV27 and TRBJ2-7; D remains unclear. V was trimmed by 2 bases and J by 0 bases, leaving 5 bases between them. This CDR3 is built from 13 residues. The V gene's germline CDR1 is MNHEY and CDR2 SMNVEV (reference sequence). This CDR3 reads CASSLISSYEQYF. In DNA, the CDR3 is TGTGCCAGCAGTTTAATTAGCTCCTACGAGCAGTACTTC.

The sample holds many counts of this clonotype. This rearrangement joins TRBV20-1 to TRBJ1-1; 8 bases fit TRBD1. The J segment lost 4 bases and the V segment lost 0 bases, leaving 7 bases of the junction unmatched. The CDR3 length is 15 residues. Germline V gene lookup returns CDR1 DFQATT and CDR2 SNEGSKA (reference sequence). In DNA form, the CDR3 reads TGCAGTGCTAGAGATGGACAGGGTATCAGCACTGAAGCTTTCTTT. It translates to CSARDGQGISTEAFF.

V is TRBV7-6 and J is TRBJ2-2; 10 nucleotides align to TRBD1. After removal of 8 bases from V and 5 bases from J, the junction contained 8 bases not matched to a gene. The CDR3 is 15 residues long. CDR1 is SGHVS and CDR2 is FNYEAQ in the germline V gene. The CDR3, as DNA: TGTGCCAGCTTAGCGACAGGGGGCTTGACCGGGGAGCTGTTTTTT. Its protein product is CASLATGGLTGELFF.

Ten or more counts support this clonotype. This sequence joins TRBV5-1 and TRBJ2-1, with D perhaps matching TRBD2 (5 bases). The germline V gene has CDR1 SGHRS and CDR2 YFSETQ. The CDR3 totals 16 residues. V dropped 2 bases and J dropped 0 bases, with 12 bases sitting between them. CDR3 in DNA: TGCGCCAGCAGCTTAGGAGGTCAAAGCTCCTACAATGAGCAGTTCTTC. Translating it yields CASSLGGQSSYNEQFF.

This clonotype occurred many times. The chain uses TRBV7-2 and TRBJ2-7; no clear D gene. CDR1 is SGHTA and CDR2 is FQGNSA in the germline V gene. The CDR3 runs 13 residues. V lost 5 bases and J lost 4, with 12 bases in between. The CDR3: CASSRPNGYEQYF. The CDR3 coding sequence is TGTGCCAGCAGCCGACCGAACGGATACGAGCAGTACTTC.

The J gene is TRBJ1-1, the V gene TRBV27; 8 bases fit TRBD1. There are 15 residues in the CDR3. CDR1 MNHEY and CDR2 SMNVEV come from the germline V gene (reference sequence). V shed 2 bases and J 0 bases; nucleotides not matched to a gene: 2. DNA for the CDR3: TGTGCCAGCAGTTTAGGGGACAGGTTGAACACTGAAGCTTTCTTT. Translated: CASSLGDRLNTEAFF.

Many counts were recorded for this clonotype. V usage is TRBV7-6 and J usage is TRBJ2-1; D might be TRBD1 or TRBD2, each matching 5 bases. Germline assignment: CDR1 SGHVS and CDR2 FNYEAQ. The CDR3 has 16 residues. The V and J ends lost 0 bases and 4 bases respectively, with 13 bases between them. The CDR3 DNA is TGTGCCAGCAGCTTAGCTTGGGGGAGCTCGTACAATGAGCAGTTCTTC. Amino acid sequence: CASSLAWGSSYNEQFF.

In its sample, this clonotype was seen many times. The chain joins TRBV6-6 to TRBJ2-1; D ambiguous. The germline V gene encodes CDR1 MNHNY and CDR2 SVGAGI (reference sequence). The V end was cut by 8 bases, the J end by 6 bases, with 8 bases between. The CDR3 has 11 amino acids. CDR3 in DNA: TGTGCCAGCGTGAATTCCAATGAGCAGTTCTTC. Encoded protein: CASVNSNEQFF.

In this sample, this clonotype turned up many times. J is TRBJ1-2 and V is TRBV11-2; D not certain. V was clipped by 5 bases and J by 6 bases, with 4 bases between them. The CDR3 sequence is 10 residues long. CDR1 is SGHAT, CDR2 FQNNGV, per germline. CDR3: CASSQNGYTF. CDR3 nucleotide sequence: TGTGCCAGCAGCCAGAATGGCTACACCTTC.

This clonotype was seen a few times. The chain joins TRBV6-6 to TRBJ2-1; TRBD1 agrees at 8 bases. Trimming took 7 bases from V and 7 from J; bases not matched to a gene: 12. Germline V lookup: CDR1 MNHNY, CDR2 SVGAGI (reference sequence). The length of the CDR3 is 15 residues. The CDR3 DNA is TGTGCCAGCACCTGGATCCTCCAGGGGGCGAATGAGCAGTTCTTC. Translated: CASTWILQGANEQFF.

The table lists this clonotype with many counts. The V call is TRBV5-1, the J call TRBJ2-6; no clear D gene. Trimming removed 2 bases from V and 0 bases from J, with 6 bases in between. Germline CDR1 reads SGHRS; CDR2 reads YFSETQ. CDR3 length equals 15 residues. The CDR3 reads CASSLLSSGANVLTF. CDR3 DNA sequence: TGCGCCAGCAGCTTATTGAGCTCTGGGGCCAACGTCCTGACTTTC.

This clonotype has ten or more counts. The chain employs TRBV6-2 or TRBV6-3 and TRBJ1-5; possible D gene TRBD1, 5 bases. The CDR3 runs to 14 residues. The V end was cut by 2 bases, the J end by 7 bases, with 12 bases between. Germline V lookup: CDR1 MNHEY, CDR2 SVGEGT. The CDR3 reads CASSYTGRWQPQHF. CDR3 DNA: TGTGCCAGCAGTTACACGGGGCGCTGGCAGCCCCAGCATTTT.

This clonotype was seen at least ten times. The V gene is TRBV5-1, the J gene TRBJ2-3, with TRBD1 matching over 7 bases. The CDR3 is made up of 14 amino acids. J lost 5 bases, V lost 0 bases, and 3 bases had no gene match. Germline CDR1 SGHRS, CDR2 YFSETQ. CDR3 nucleotide sequence: TGCGCCAGCAGCTTGGAGGGGGCGCGAGATACGCAGTATTTT. Amino acids: CASSLEGARDTQYF.

The sample holds many counts of this clonotype. The chain carries TRBV2 and TRBJ1-5, with 9 bases lining up with TRBD1. The CDR3 length is 16 residues. With 5 bases clipped from V and 4 bases from J, the junction kept 9 bases outside the gene matches. Germline-derived CDR1 and CDR2 are SNHLY and FYNNEI. In DNA, the CDR3 is TGTGCCAGCAGTCAGGAAAGGACAGGGGCAAATCAGCCCCAGCATTTT. This sequence encodes CASSQERTGANQPQHF.